These T cell receptor beta chains were read from a single sample in a study of identical twins. MiXCR, run by TCRdb on the 5' RACE reads, gives a single entry per CDR3 protein. The profile covers 300,000 to 400,000 distinct CDR3 sequences, with approximately 8.8% appearing a single time and 8% to 9.5% taken by the ten largest. Sequencing was performed on naive T cells sorted from blood. Source of these receptors: a woman aged 50 to 60 in good health. CDR3s include the opening cysteine and the closing phenylalanine or tryptophan. A D gene is named only where the DNA matches it firmly. Where a row states a size, it is once, few, many or the class of an expanded clone; other rows omit it.

V: TRBV7-3; D: -; size: -; J: TRBJ2-2; DNA: TGTGCCAGCAGCTTGCACGGGGAGCTGTTTTTT; CDR3: CASSLHGELFF
V: TRBV29-1; D: TRBD1; size: -; J: TRBJ1-1; DNA: TGCAGCGTTGACCGCACAGGGGGCAGGACTGAAGCTTTCTTT; CDR3: CSVDRTGGRTEAFF
V: TRBV25-1; D: -; size: few; J: TRBJ1-6; DNA: TGTGCCAGCAGTGACCGGCAGGCGAGTAATTCACCCCTCCACTTT; CDR3: CASSDRQASNSPLHF
V: TRBV19; D: -; size: -; J: TRBJ2-2; DNA: TGTGCCAGTAGTATAGAGGGTCCAAGGACCGGGGAGCTGTTTTTT; CDR3: CASSIEGPRTGELFF
V: TRBV4-1; D: -; size: many; J: TRBJ2-2; DNA: TGCGCCAGCAGCCAAATCTCCCGGGGCACCGGGGAGCTGTTTTTT; CDR3: CASSQISRGTGELFF
V: TRBV29-1; D: -; size: few; J: TRBJ1-1; DNA: TGCAGCGTTGAACTCTACACTGAAGCTTTCTTT; CDR3: CSVELYTEAFF
V: TRBV5-1; D: TRBD2; size: many; J: TRBJ2-1; DNA: TGCGCCAGCAGCAGAGAAGCGGGAGGAGGAAACAATGAGCAGTTCTTC; CDR3: CASSREAGGGNNEQFF
V: TRBV4-1; D: TRBD1; size: many; J: TRBJ2-7; DNA: TGCGCCAGCAGCCAAGGTCGGACAGGGTCCTACGAGCAGTACTTC; CDR3: CASSQGRTGSYEQYF
V: TRBV7-9; D: -; size: -; J: TRBJ1-2; DNA: TGTGCCAGCACCTCTTGGACAGCCGCTAACTATGGCTACACCTTC; CDR3: CASTSWTAANYGYTF
V: TRBV6-4; D: -; size: -; J: TRBJ1-1; DNA: TGTGCCAGCATGGGACCGGGGCCCGAAGCTTTCTTT; CDR3: CASMGPGPEAFF
V: TRBV5-1; D: -; size: -; J: TRBJ2-7; DNA: TGCGCCAGCAGCTTGGCCTCAGGGTCCCCCTACGAGCAGTACTTC; CDR3: CASSLASGSPYEQYF
V: TRBV28; D: -; size: many; J: TRBJ2-7; DNA: TGTGCCAGCAGTTCTGCCGGGACATTTCCCTACGAGCAGTACTTC; CDR3: CASSSAGTFPYEQYF
V: TRBV24-1; D: -; size: few; J: TRBJ1-5; DNA: TGTGCCACCAGTGTTGATAGCAATCAGCCCCAGCATTTT; CDR3: CATSVDSNQPQHF
V: TRBV4-1; D: TRBD2; size: few; J: TRBJ2-2; DNA: TGCGCCAGCAGCCAAGAGACTAGCGGCAGGGCCACCGGGGAGCTGTTTTTT; CDR3: CASSQETSGRATGELFF
V: TRBV10-3; D: TRBD2; size: -; J: TRBJ2-1; DNA: TGTGCCATCAGAGGCGGGAGTCTCTCATCCTACAATGAGCAGTTCTTC; CDR3: CAIRGGSLSSYNEQFF
V: TRBV14; D: -; size: many; J: TRBJ1-3; DNA: TGTGCCAGCAGCCGCACCGTAATTCCCATATATTTT; CDR3: CASSRTVIPIYF
V: TRBV5-1; D: TRBD2; size: few; J: TRBJ2-1; DNA: TGCGCCAGCAGCGCCTATCTACTAGCGACCTCCTACAATGAGCAGTTCTTC; CDR3: CASSAYLLATSYNEQFF
V: TRBV3-1; D: -; size: few; J: TRBJ2-7; DNA: TGTGCCAGCAGCCAAGGGGGGAACGAGCAGTACTTC; CDR3: CASSQGGNEQYF
V: TRBV5-1; D: TRBD1; size: -; J: TRBJ2-1; DNA: TGCGCCAGCAGCTTGGTCGTTAGACAGGGAAGCTCCTACAATGAGCAGTTCTTC; CDR3: CASSLVVRQGSSYNEQFF
V: TRBV6-1; D: -; size: many; J: TRBJ2-5; DNA: TGTGCCAGCAGTCCTACAGGTCGGCAAGGAGAGACCCAGTACTTC; CDR3: CASSPTGRQGETQYF
V: TRBV2; D: TRBD1; size: few; J: TRBJ2-7; DNA: TGTGCCAGCCATCGGGACAGGGAGGTCTACGAGCAGTACTTC; CDR3: CASHRDREVYEQYF
V: TRBV29-1; D: -; size: many; J: TRBJ2-3; DNA: TGCAGCGTTGGCCCCCCCGGTGCTAGCACAGATACGCAGTATTTT; CDR3: CSVGPPGASTDTQYF
V: TRBV4-1; D: TRBD1; size: many; J: TRBJ2-5; DNA: TGCGCCAGCAGCCAGGGGCAGGGGGCGGAAGAGACCCAGTACTTC; CDR3: CASSQGQGAEETQYF
V: TRBV30; D: TRBD2; size: -; J: TRBJ2-1; DNA: TGTGCCTGGAGCGGTCTAGCGGTTTACAATGAGCAGTTCTTC; CDR3: CAWSGLAVYNEQFF
V: TRBV3-1; D: -; size: -; J: TRBJ2-1; DNA: TGTGCCAGCAGCCCGGAGGAGCGGTCCTACAATGAGCAGTTCTTC; CDR3: CASSPEERSYNEQFF
V: TRBV12-3/TRBV12-4; D: TRBD2; size: few; J: TRBJ2-3; DNA: TGTGCCTCCTGTCTAGCGGCAACCACAGATACGCAGTATTTT; CDR3: CASCLAATTDTQYF
V: TRBV4-1; D: TRBD1; size: -; J: TRBJ1-2; DNA: TGCGCCAGCAGCCAATTACAGGGGGCCAACTATGGCTACACCTTC; CDR3: CASSQLQGANYGYTF
V: TRBV29-1; D: -; size: many; J: TRBJ2-4; DNA: TGCAGCGTTGGGGAGAACATTCAGTACTTC; CDR3: CSVGENIQYF
V: TRBV27; D: TRBD1; size: few; J: TRBJ2-5; DNA: TGTGCCAGCAGTTGGGACAGGGATGAGACCCAGTACTTC; CDR3: CASSWDRDETQYF
V: TRBV10-2; D: -; size: many; J: TRBJ2-2; DNA: TGCGCCAGCAGCTATAGCGGATACACCGGGGAGCTGTTTTTT; CDR3: CASSYSGYTGELFF
V: TRBV11-2; D: -; size: many; J: TRBJ1-1; DNA: TGTGCCAGCAGCTTGGGAAGTGGGGAGATGAACACTGAAGCTTTCTTT; CDR3: CASSLGSGEMNTEAFF
V: TRBV29-1; D: -; size: many; J: TRBJ2-1; DNA: TGCAGCGTTGAAGAGGCGGCAGATACCTACAATGAGCAGTTCTTC; CDR3: CSVEEAADTYNEQFF
V: TRBV10-1; D: -; size: few; J: TRBJ2-1; DNA: TGCGCCAGCAGTGAGTCCATGTACCGGGCCTTTGAGCAGTTCTTC; CDR3: CASSESMYRAFEQFF
V: TRBV6-6; D: TRBD1; size: few; J: TRBJ2-7; DNA: TGTGCCAGCAGACTAACTTGGACAGGGCGGGACGAGCAGTACTTC; CDR3: CASRLTWTGRDEQYF
V: TRBV5-5; D: TRBD1; size: few; J: TRBJ2-5; DNA: TGTGCCAGCAGCTTGGGTAGCACAGGGGGGTCGACCCAGTACTTC; CDR3: CASSLGSTGGSTQYF
V: TRBV7-2; D: -; size: few; J: TRBJ2-1; DNA: TGTGCCAGCAGCTCCCTACGGTGGGGACTGGGGTACAATGAGCAGTTCTTC; CDR3: CASSSLRWGLGYNEQFF
V: TRBV5-1; D: -; size: -; J: TRBJ1-5; DNA: TGCTCCAGCAGCCTGGAGGGTTATAGCAATCAGCCCCAGCATTTT; CDR3: CSSSLEGYSNQPQHF
V: TRBV11-2; D: TRBD1; size: -; J: TRBJ1-1; DNA: TGTGCCAGCAGCTTAGGCCTTTCAGGGGGCACTGAAGCTTTCTTT; CDR3: CASSLGLSGGTEAFF
V: TRBV12-3/TRBV12-4; D: -; size: many; J: TRBJ2-1; DNA: TGTGCCAGCGGAGGGGATGAGCAGTTCTTC; CDR3: CASGGDEQFF
V: TRBV5-5; D: -; size: -; J: TRBJ2-1; DNA: TGTGCCAGCAGTCACGGGATTCCCGGTCTGTTCTTC; CDR3: CASSHGIPGLFF
V: TRBV29-1; D: -; size: many; J: TRBJ2-5; DNA: TGCAGCGTTGGGCTGAGGCTCCTTGAGACCCAGTACTTC; CDR3: CSVGLRLLETQYF
V: TRBV2; D: -; size: -; J: TRBJ2-2; DNA: TGTGCCAGCAGCGGGACGGCGACGGGGGAGCTGTTTTTT; CDR3: CASSGTATGELFF
V: TRBV5-1; D: TRBD1; size: -; J: TRBJ1-2; DNA: TGCGCCAGCAGCTTACCGGGACAGGGCACTAGTGGCTACACCTTC; CDR3: CASSLPGQGTSGYTF
V: TRBV29-1; D: TRBD2; size: many; J: TRBJ2-1; DNA: TGCAGCGGTGAGAGACTGGGACTAGCGGGGCCCAATGAGCAGTTCTTC; CDR3: CSGERLGLAGPNEQFF
V: TRBV29-1; D: -; size: -; J: TRBJ2-3; DNA: TGCAGCGTGGACCGGACAGATACGCAGTATTTT; CDR3: CSVDRTDTQYF
V: TRBV6-5; D: TRBD2; size: -; J: TRBJ2-1; DNA: TGTGCCAGCAGTCCTCGGACTAGCGGGAGTTTGGCCAATGAGCAGTTCTTC; CDR3: CASSPRTSGSLANEQFF
V: TRBV6-5; D: TRBD2; size: -; J: TRBJ2-3; DNA: TGTGCCAGCAGCCCCCGACTAGCCGCAACTAGCACAGATACGCAGTATTTT; CDR3: CASSPRLAATSTDTQYF
V: TRBV27; D: -; size: many; J: TRBJ1-1; DNA: TGTGCCAGCAGTACCGGTTTTGCTGAAGCTTTCTTT; CDR3: CASSTGFAEAFF
V: TRBV4-1; D: TRBD1; size: -; J: TRBJ2-7; DNA: TGCGCCAGCAGCCCCCTGGACAGGGGGGGATACGAGCAGTACTTC; CDR3: CASSPLDRGGYEQYF
V: TRBV6-4; D: -; size: many; J: TRBJ2-3; DNA: TGTGCCAGCATTCCCGGGGTGAAAGATACGCAGTATTTT; CDR3: CASIPGVKDTQYF
V: TRBV7-9; D: TRBD1; size: -; J: TRBJ2-6; DNA: TGTGCCAGCAGCTTAGCGAGCAGGGGGCGTATCTCTGGGGCCAACGTCCTGACTTTC; CDR3: CASSLASRGRISGANVLTF
V: TRBV3-1; D: TRBD2; size: -; J: TRBJ2-7; DNA: TGTGCCAGCTCAACGGGTAGCGGGAGTGCGAACGAGCAGTACTTC; CDR3: CASSTGSGSANEQYF
V: TRBV4-1; D: -; size: -; J: TRBJ1-6; DNA: TGCGCCAGCAGCCAAGCCAGGGTCGGGTCACCCCTCCACTTT; CDR3: CASSQARVGSPLHF
V: TRBV12-3/TRBV12-4; D: -; size: -; J: TRBJ2-6; DNA: TGTGCCAGCTGCCAGAGCTCTGGGGCCAACGTCCTGACTTTC; CDR3: CASCQSSGANVLTF